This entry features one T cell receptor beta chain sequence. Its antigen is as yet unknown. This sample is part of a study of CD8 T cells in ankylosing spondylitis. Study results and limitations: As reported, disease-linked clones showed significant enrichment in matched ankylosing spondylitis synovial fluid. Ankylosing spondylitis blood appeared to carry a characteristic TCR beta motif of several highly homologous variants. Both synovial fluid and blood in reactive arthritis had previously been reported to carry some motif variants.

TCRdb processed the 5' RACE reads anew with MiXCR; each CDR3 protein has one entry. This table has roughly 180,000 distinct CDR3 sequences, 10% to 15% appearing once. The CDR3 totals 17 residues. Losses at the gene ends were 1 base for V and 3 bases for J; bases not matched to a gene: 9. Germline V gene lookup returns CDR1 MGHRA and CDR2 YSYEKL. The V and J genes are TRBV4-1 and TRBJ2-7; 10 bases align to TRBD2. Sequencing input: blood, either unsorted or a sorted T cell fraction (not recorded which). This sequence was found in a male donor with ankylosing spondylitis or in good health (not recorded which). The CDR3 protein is CASSQVRTSGRFYEQYF. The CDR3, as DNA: TGCGCCAGCAGCCAAGTCCGGACTAGCGGTAGGTTCTACGAGCAGTACTTC.